The rows below give T cell receptor beta chains drawn from one sample of a study of blood T cell repertoires in COVID-19. Clones were sequenced by immunoSEQ multiplex PCR, and TCRdb holds only the in-frame ones, with some missing. Among 110,000 to 150,000 clones listed, around 80% were seen once. The sample taken for sequencing was PBMCs or T cells enriched from blood (not recorded which). The receptors stem from a woman between 45 and 65 years old who had recovered from COVID-19. Each CDR3 is given with its conserved first and last residue. A D gene is named only where the DNA matches it firmly. Expanded clones are given a class, and other clones once, few, many or no size at all.

len	j_gene	abundance	d_gene	v_gene	CDR3aa	CDR3nt
14	TRBJ1-6	few	.	TRBV5-4	CASRPDSYNSPLHF	TGTGCCAGCAGGCCGGACAGTTATAATTCACCCCTCCACTTT
12	TRBJ2-3	.	.	TRBV25-1	CASVQGTDTQYF	TGTGCCAGCGTGCAGGGCACAGATACGCAGTATTTT
16	TRBJ2-1	.	.	TRBV4-1	CASSQDPRGTYNEQFF	TGCGCCAGCAGCCAAGATCCCAGGGGAACCTACAATGAGCAGTTCTTC
14	TRBJ2-1	.	TRBD1	TRBV2	CASIPTGAVNEQFF	TGTGCCAGCATCCCCACAGGGGCGGTCAATGAGCAGTTCTTC
15	TRBJ2-2	.	TRBD2	TRBV10-3	CAIKGLAGDTGELFF	TGTGCCATCAAGGGGCTAGCGGGGGACACCGGGGAGCTGTTTTTT
14	TRBJ2-7	few	.	TRBV30	CAWNSGPRSYEQYF	TGTGCCTGGAACTCAGGGCCTAGATCCTACGAGCAGTACTTC
16	TRBJ2-1	.	.	TRBV5-1	CASSLPPGREHNEQFF	TGCGCCAGCAGCTTGCCCCCGGGAAGGGAACACAATGAGCAGTTCTTC
17	TRBJ2-2	.	TRBD1	TRBV14	CASSPPGTGVIAGELFF	TGTGCCAGCAGCCCACCCGGGACAGGGGTCATAGCCGGGGAGCTGTTTTTT
15	TRBJ2-3	.	TRBD1	TRBV24-1	CATSDPTGGADTQYF	TGTGCCACCAGTGATCCGACAGGGGGGGCAGATACGCAGTATTTT
11	TRBJ2-5	.	.	TRBV6-5	CATSLEETQYF	TGTGCCACCAGCCTCGAGGAGACCCAGTACTTC